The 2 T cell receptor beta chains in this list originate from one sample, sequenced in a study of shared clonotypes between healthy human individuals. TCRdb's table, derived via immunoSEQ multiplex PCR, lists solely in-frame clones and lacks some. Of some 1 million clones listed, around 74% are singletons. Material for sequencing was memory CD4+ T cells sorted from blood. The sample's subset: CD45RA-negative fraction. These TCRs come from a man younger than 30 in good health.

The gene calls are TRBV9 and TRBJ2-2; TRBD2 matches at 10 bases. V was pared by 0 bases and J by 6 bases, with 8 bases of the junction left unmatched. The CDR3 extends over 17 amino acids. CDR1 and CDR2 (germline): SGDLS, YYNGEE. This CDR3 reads CASSVGLMGLAPGELFF. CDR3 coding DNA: TGTGCCAGCAGCGTAGGTTTAATGGGACTAGCGCCCGGGGAGCTGTTTTTT.

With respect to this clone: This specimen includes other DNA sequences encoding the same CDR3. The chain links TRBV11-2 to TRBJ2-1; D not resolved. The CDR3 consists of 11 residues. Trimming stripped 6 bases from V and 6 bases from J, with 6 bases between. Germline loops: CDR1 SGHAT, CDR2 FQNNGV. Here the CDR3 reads CASSFLNEQFF. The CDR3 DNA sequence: TGTGCCAGCAGTTTCCTCAATGAGCAGTTCTTC.